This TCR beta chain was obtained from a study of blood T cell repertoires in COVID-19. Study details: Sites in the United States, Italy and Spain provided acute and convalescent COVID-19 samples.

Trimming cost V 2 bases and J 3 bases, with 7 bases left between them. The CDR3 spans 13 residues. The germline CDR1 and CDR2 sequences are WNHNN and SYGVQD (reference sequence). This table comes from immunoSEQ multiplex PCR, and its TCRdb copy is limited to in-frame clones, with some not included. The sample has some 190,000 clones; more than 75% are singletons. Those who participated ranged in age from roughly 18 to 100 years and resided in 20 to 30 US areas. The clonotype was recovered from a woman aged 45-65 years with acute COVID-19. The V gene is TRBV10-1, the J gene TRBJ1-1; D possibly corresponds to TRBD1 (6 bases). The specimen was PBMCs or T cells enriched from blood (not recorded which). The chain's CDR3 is CASSERGYTEAFF. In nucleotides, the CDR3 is TGCGCCAGCAGTGAGAGGGGGTACACTGAAGCTTTCTTT.